This TCR beta chain was captured by sequencing in a study of T cells in Graves' hyperthyroidism and ophthalmopathy. A word on this clonotype: Its antigen is still unknown. This sequence may be a read error, since a much larger clone differs from it by one base.

Findings and caveats of the study: Most thyroid clonotypes that were expanded above 0.001 also turned up in blood.

Together with thyroid ultrasound, orbital computed tomography, serum thyroxine and TRAb, clinical symptoms were used for diagnoses. Amplification yielded TCR beta CDR3 regions, with RNA transcripts as the source. Using the HTBI primer set, a first-round RT-PCR was run on the TCR CDR3. A single record per CDR3 protein comes from TCRdb applying MiXCR to the multiplex PCR reads. The sample lists around 580,000 distinct CDR3 sequences, over 15% occurring once. Trimming removed 11 bases at V and 8 bases at J, with 18 bases between. CDR1 and CDR2 from the germline V gene are MDHEN and SYDVKM. CDR3 size: 13 residues.

This clonotype originated in a woman in her late teens or twenties with Graves' hyperthyroidism. Sequenced sample: blood. The rearrangement links TRBV28 to TRBJ2-2; perhaps TRBD2 as D (5 bases). CDR3 nucleotides: TGTGCCGCCCAACCTCCTCCGGGGGGGGAGCTGTTTTTT. Residues: CAAQPPPGGELFF.